Presented here are 10 T cell receptor beta chains from one specimen sequenced in a study of T cell changes during pregnancy in multiple sclerosis. TCRdb's table, derived via immunoSEQ multiplex PCR, lists solely in-frame clones and lacks some. The sample has roughly 70,000 clones; just over 90% are singletons. Source: peripheral blood, taken in the third trimester of pregnancy. The receptors here all came from a female donor with multiple sclerosis, enrolled in a pregnancy study.

V usage is TRBV12-5 and J usage is TRBJ1-3, with a possible D match to TRBD1 (6 bases). In germline, CDR1 is LGHNT, CDR2 FRNRAP. The CDR3 is 18 residues long. Trimming pared 0 bases from V and 3 bases from J, leaving 18 bases between. The CDR3 is CASGLVLARGAGGNTIYF. The CDR3 bases are TGTGCTAGTGGTTTGGTACTCGCTCGGGGGGCTGGTGGAAACACCATATATTTT.

The chain recombines TRBV7-9 with TRBJ1-4, with D uncertain. Germline assignment: CDR1 SEHNR and CDR2 FQNEAQ (reference sequence). V gave up 5 bases and J gave up 1 base, with 11 bases separating them. The length of the CDR3 is 15 residues. The CDR3 bases are TGTGCCAGCAGCCCGACGGAGCAAACTAATGAAAAACTGTTTTTT. This translates into CASSPTEQTNEKLFF.

The chain employs TRBV2 and TRBJ1-3, with TRBD1 as a possible D gene (5 bases). The CDR3 is 13 residues long. V lost 7 bases and J lost 1, with 8 bases in between. CDR1 and CDR2 from the germline V gene are SNHLY and FYNNEI. DNA for the CDR3: TGTGCCAGCATACAGGAGTCTGGAAACACCATATATTTT. As protein: CASIQESGNTIYF. Combining the CDR3 with reference TRBV2 and TRBJ1-3 gives the whole variable domain EPEVTQTPSHQVTQMGQEVILRCVPISNHLYFYWYRQILGQKVEFLVSFYNNEISEKSEIFDDQFSVERPDGSNFTLKIRSTKLEDSAMYFCASIQESGNTIYFGEGSWLTVV.

The chain combines TRBV19 with TRBJ2-2; D might be TRBD2 (6 bases). Germline-derived CDR1 and CDR2 are LNHDA and SQIVND (reference sequence). Trimming removed 4 bases from V and 6 bases from J, with 15 bases in between. This CDR3 spans 15 amino acids. CDR3 protein: CASSTGGTSAGELFF. The CDR3 DNA reads as TGTGCCAGTAGTACCGGAGGGACGTCCGCCGGGGAGCTGTTTTTT.

The V call is TRBV6-5, the J call TRBJ2-3; 8 nucleotides line up with TRBD2. The CDR3 loop spans 15 amino acids. V shed 0 bases and J 1 base; nucleotides not matched to a gene: 0. The germline V gene has CDR1 MNHEY and CDR2 SVGAGI. The CDR3 loop is CASSYSTSGTDTQYF. The CDR3 nucleotides read TGTGCCAGCAGTTACTCGACTAGCGGCACAGATACGCAGTATTTT.

The CDR3 spells CASSDNLSKKETQYF. CDR3 coding DNA: TGCGCCAGCAGCGACAATCTGAGCAAGAAAGAGACCCAGTACTTC. The V gene is TRBV5-1, the J gene TRBJ2-5; no firm D call. This CDR3 contains 15 residues. V was clipped by 4 bases and J by 3 bases, with 16 bases between them. Per germline, CDR1 SGHRS and CDR2 YFSETQ. Variable domain in full (rest from reference TRBV5-1 and TRBJ2-5): KAGVTQTPRYLIKTRGQQVTLSCSPISGHRSVSWYQQTPGQGLQFLFEYFSETQRNKGNFPGRFSGRQFSNSRSEMNVSTLELGDSALYLCASSDNLSKKETQYFGPGTRLLVL.

V usage is TRBV25-1 and J usage is TRBJ1-6; 8 nucleotides align to TRBD1. The V segment lost 6 bases and the J segment 9 bases; nucleotides outside the gene matches: 10. Germline V gene sequence: CDR1 MGHDK, CDR2 SYGVNS. The CDR3 is made up of 15 amino acids. CDR3 sequence: CASRALDRESSPLHF. The CDR3 DNA reads TGTGCCAGCAGGGCCCTGGACAGGGAATCTTCACCCCTCCACTTT.

This clone was picked up one time. This chain uses TRBV18 with TRBJ2-7; a possible D gene is TRBD1 (6 bases). V gave up 0 bases and J gave up 2 bases, with 14 bases separating them. The germline V gene has CDR1 KGHSH and CDR2 LQKENI. This CDR3 region has 16 residues. The CDR3 DNA is TGTGCCAGCTCACCACCGTTGACTTGGGGGCCCTACGAGCAGTACTTC. Translated: CASSPPLTWGPYEQYF.

The chain joins TRBV7-9 to TRBJ2-7, with D possibly being TRBD1 (5 bases). Per the germline V gene, CDR1 is SEHNR and CDR2 is FQNEAQ (reference sequence). Trimming removed 0 bases from V and 5 bases from J, with 11 bases in between. The CDR3 is made up of 14 amino acids. This chain's CDR3 is CASSLAYGQNEQYF. DNA for the CDR3: TGTGCCAGCAGCTTAGCCTACGGACAAAACGAGCAGTACTTC.

This clone was seen only a few times. The chain employs TRBV2 and TRBJ2-1, with a possible D match to TRBD1 (5 bases). This CDR3 contains 14 residues. V was trimmed by 7 bases and J by 0 bases, leaving 10 bases between them. CDR1 is SNHLY and CDR2 is FYNNEI in the germline V gene. CDR3 sequence reads: CASNQDISYNEQFF. The CDR3 DNA reads TGTGCCAGCAACCAGGACATCTCCTACAATGAGCAGTTCTTC.